The source of this T cell receptor beta chain is a study of T cell repertoires in cytomegalovirus infection (dated by TCRdb to about 2019). For the study in its entirety: Because public TCR beta signatures pointed to carriage of CMV infection together with the matching HLA type, the HLA type of each donor mattered for the analysis.

As for this clonotype: The antigen it binds to is not known. Qualities for individual bases were not recorded, and no much larger clone is one base off.

The germline V gene encodes CDR1 MGHRA and CDR2 YSYEKL. V is reduced by 0 bases and J by 0 bases, leaving a spacing of 12 bases between them. CDR3 length: 16 amino acids, cysteine to phenylalanine. The entry retains the CDR3 DNA only, 48 bases that are in frame from base 1. Sequenced using an Illumina HiSeq 1500. In TCRdb, the public reads were trimmed at Q25 with fastp and aligned with MiXCR, with productive beta chains retained. Rows merge per CDR3 protein into single entries with the most common DNA and genes. Recorded for this sample are about 440,000 distinct CDR3 sequences; roughly 30% of them occurred a single time. The ten largest clones capture roughly an eighth of the sample. Beyond this particular receptor, the publication reports: In the ex vivo response, HLA-C-restricted CMV-specific TCR beta clonotypes were dominant, and in two of eight donors the single most frequent clonotype came from this HLA-C-restricted group. In both this cohort and an independent roughly 350-donor cohort, the cumulative frequency of public TCR beta family members distinguished carriers of CMV infection plus the relevant HLA type.

Sequencing used PBMCs. The rearranged chain carries TRBV4-1 and TRBJ2-7, with the D gene not confidently named. This sequence originates from a human donor in good health (CMV status not recorded). Some clones in this sample may be carry-over from other donors' samples. The sequenced DNA: TGCGCCAGCAGCCAAGATAGGGCAGGCTACTCCTACGAGCAGTACTTC. Translated, it reads CASSQDRAGYSYEQYF.